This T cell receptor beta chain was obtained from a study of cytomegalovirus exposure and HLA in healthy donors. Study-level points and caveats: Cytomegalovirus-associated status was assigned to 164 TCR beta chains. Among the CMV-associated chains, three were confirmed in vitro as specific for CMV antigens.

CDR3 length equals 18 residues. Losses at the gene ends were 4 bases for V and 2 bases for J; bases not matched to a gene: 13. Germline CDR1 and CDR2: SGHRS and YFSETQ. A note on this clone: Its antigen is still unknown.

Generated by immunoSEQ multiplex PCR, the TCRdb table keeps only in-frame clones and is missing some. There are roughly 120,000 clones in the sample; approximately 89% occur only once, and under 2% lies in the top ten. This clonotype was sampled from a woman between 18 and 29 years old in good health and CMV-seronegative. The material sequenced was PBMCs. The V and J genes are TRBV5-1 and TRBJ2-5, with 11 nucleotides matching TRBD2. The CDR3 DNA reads TGCGCCAGCAGCCGGCTAGCGGGGGGCCCCTTAGGGCAAGAGACCCAGTACTTC. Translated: CASSRLAGGPLGQETQYF.